These 15 T cell receptor beta chains came from one sample sequenced in a study of T cell repertoires in cytomegalovirus infection. TCRdb re-called the reads with MiXCR, one entry per CDR3 protein. The table shows about 920,000 distinct CDR3 sequences, with approximately 30% occurring only once. These receptors' targets are unknown. The material sequenced was cultured CD8+ T cells from PBMCs, taken from culture after CMV antigen stimulation. Receptors were obtained from a human donor in good health (CMV status not recorded). Some clones in this sample may be carry-over from other donors' samples.

This clonotype showed up just a few times. The rearrangement joins TRBV7-9 to TRBJ2-2; D remains unclear. This CDR3 has 12 residues. CDR1 and CDR2 (germline): SEHNR, FQNEAQ (reference sequence). Trimming took 5 bases from V and 7 from J, leaving 8 bases between them. This CDR3 is CASSSYGGELFF. Written as DNA, the CDR3 is TGTGCCAGCAGCAGCTACGGCGGGGAGCTGTTTTTT.

V and J are TRBV5-5 and TRBJ1-1; D call uncertain. The CDR3 contains 15 residues. Germline loops: CDR1 SGHKS, CDR2 YYEKEE (reference sequence). Trimming removed 2 bases at V and 0 bases at J, with 11 bases between. CDR3 in amino acids: CASSFKRPMNTEAFF. DNA for the CDR3: TGTGCCAGCAGCTTTAAAAGACCGATGAACACTGAAGCTTTCTTT.

Worth noting for this clonotype: A much more abundant neighbour one base away suggests this may be a read error. The chain couples TRBV7-8 to TRBJ2-4; tentatively, D is TRBD1 (6 bases). The CDR3 consists of 15 residues. CDR1 is SGHVS, CDR2 FQNEAQ, per germline. The DNA for the CDR3 is TGTGTCAGCAGCGTATTTCCGGGACAAGAAAACATTCAGTACTTC. Translated, it gives CVSSVFPGQENIQYF.

This clonotype has at least ten counts. This chain uses TRBV7-2 with TRBJ2-7; perhaps D is TRBD1 or TRBD2 (6 bases each). This CDR3 is 15 amino acids long. Trimming took off 2 bases at V and 3 bases at J, with 14 bases between the two ends. Looked up from germline, CDR1 is SGHTA and CDR2 is FQGNSA. CDR3 DNA sequence: TGTGCCAGCAGCTTAATCGGGGGCCCTATCTACGAGCAGTACGTC. This codes for CASSLIGGPIYEQYV.

This clonotype was seen a handful of times. The CDR3 DNA sequence: TGTGCCAGCAGTTTCACGGGGCCCGGGTTCTCTAGCGAGCAGTACGTC. Translating it yields CASSFTGPGFSSEQYV. The rearrangement uses TRBV6-6 and TRBJ2-7; D possibly uses TRBD1 or TRBD2 (5 bases each). Germline lookup yields CDR1 MNHNY and CDR2 SVGAGI (reference sequence). The CDR3 consists of 16 residues. The ends were cut back, 4 bases at V and 6 bases at J, with 22 bases in the middle.

This chain joins TRBV5-1 and TRBJ2-7, with 8 bases fitting TRBD1. The CDR3 length is 16 residues. With 3 bases clipped from V and 4 bases from J, the junction kept 12 bases outside the gene matches. Germline V gene lookup returns CDR1 SGHRS and CDR2 YFSETQ. Here the CDR3 DNA reads TGCGCCAGCAGCTCGCTGGGAGACAGGGGAGTTTACGAGCAGTACTTC. Its protein product is CASSSLGDRGVYEQYF.

This CDR3 is CASRKDLSSYEQYF. CDR3 nucleotides: TGTGCCAGCCGTAAGGACCTGAGCTCCTACGAGCAGTACTTC. This chain links TRBV5-4 with TRBJ2-7; D uncertain. CDR1 SGHNT and CDR2 YYREEE come from the germline V gene (reference sequence). This CDR3 has 14 residues. Between the trimmed V and J ends, which lost 7 bases and 0 bases, there was a span of 14 bases.

The sample holds a few counts of this clonotype. This chain links TRBV11-3 with TRBJ2-1; no firm D call. Germline V lookup: CDR1 SGHNT, CDR2 YENEEA. The CDR3 loop spans 19 amino acids. With 4 bases removed from V and 0 bases from J, the gap between germline ends came to 22 bases. The CDR3 spells CASSSSVGSATSSYNEQFF. The CDR3 DNA reads TGTGCCAGCAGCTCCAGCGTCGGCAGCGCTACGAGCTCCTACAATGAGCAGTTCTTC.

The J gene is TRBJ2-2, the V gene TRBV4-1; D ambiguous. V was clipped by 8 bases and J by 6 bases, with 10 bases between them. CDR3 size: 12 residues. Germline values: CDR1 MGHRA, CDR2 YSYEKL. The CDR3 region is CASGGQSGELFF. The CDR3 nucleotides read TGCGCCAGCGGCGGTCAGTCCGGGGAGCTGTTTTTT.

This clonotype has a handful of counts. This chain uses TRBV6-1 with TRBJ1-5; tentatively, D is TRBD1 (5 bases). Germline lookup yields CDR1 MNHNS and CDR2 SASEGT. Trimming pared 3 bases from V and 7 bases from J, leaving 13 bases between. The CDR3 length is 14 residues. CDR3 nucleotides: TGTGCCAGCAGTGATTGGGAGGGACGACAGCCCCAGCATTTT. Its translation: CASSDWEGRQPQHF.

The chain uses TRBV19 and TRBJ1-2, with D possibly being TRBD1 (5 bases). V lost 2 bases, J lost 3 bases, and 13 bases lay in between. Germline lookup yields CDR1 LNHDA and CDR2 SQIVND (reference sequence). The CDR3 is 15 residues long. In DNA, the CDR3 is TGTGCCAGTAGTATAATGAGGGGAGGCGACTATGGCTACACCTTC. This codes for CASSIMRGGDYGYTF.

This clonotype came up many times. This rearrangement joins TRBV7-6 to TRBJ2-7, with 9 bases aligning to TRBD1. CDR1 is SGHVS and CDR2 is FNYEAQ in the germline V gene. Trimming at V came to 3 bases and at J to 0 bases, leaving 3 bases not matched to a gene. The CDR3 spans 15 residues. The CDR3 sequence: CASSFGTGSSYEQYV. The DNA of the CDR3 is TGTGCCAGCAGCTTTGGGACAGGGAGCTCCTACGAGCAGTACGTC.

CDR3 bases: TGTGCCAGCAGTTTAGGAGCGAAGGTAGTGGGGGGCAGGGCTGGAGAAGAGACCCAGTACTTC. Translating gives CASSLGAKVVGGRAGEETQYF. This chain uses TRBV27 with TRBJ2-5, with D perhaps being TRBD1 or TRBD2 (6 bases each). Trimming removed 2 bases from V and 3 bases from J, with 31 bases in between. Per the germline V gene, CDR1 is MNHEY and CDR2 is SMNVEV (reference sequence). The CDR3 is 21 residues long.

This rearrangement joins TRBV7-9 to TRBJ2-7; 9 positions agree with TRBD1. Germline V gene data show CDR1 as SEHNR and CDR2 as FQNEAQ (reference sequence). With 5 bases clipped from V and 4 bases from J, the junction kept 6 bases outside the gene matches. CDR3 size: 14 residues. The CDR3 sequence: CASSGNRGPYEQYV. The CDR3, as DNA: TGTGCCAGCAGCGGTAACAGGGGGCCATACGAGCAGTACGTC.

V gene TRBV7-6 combines with J gene TRBJ2-2, with TRBD1 as a possible D gene (6 bases). Germline CDR1 is SGHVS and CDR2 is FNYEAQ. This CDR3 contains 18 residues. Between the trimmed V and J ends, which lost 7 bases and 1 base, there was a span of 22 bases. This chain's CDR3 is CASNTGQDSLMNTGELFF. The CDR3 nucleotides are TGTGCCAGCAATACCGGGCAGGACAGTCTGATGAACACCGGGGAGCTGTTTTTT.